Presented here are 31 T cell receptor beta chains from one specimen sequenced in a study of blood T cells in healthy people across ages. Primers used in a second PCR of roughly 7 to 12 cycles were a sample-barcoded 5' primer and a J-beta primer mix. Each CDR3 protein gets one entry after TCRdb re-called the 5' RACE reads with MiXCR. The table records 1,300,000 or so distinct CDR3 sequences, roughly 64% of them present only once. The sample comprised blood. The receptors derive from a man aged 18 to 30 in good health.

There are a few counts of this clonotype. This chain uses TRBV20-1 with TRBJ2-7; TRBD1 is a possible D gene (6 bases). Germline CDR1 and CDR2: DFQATT and SNEGSKA (reference sequence). V was pared by 3 bases and J by 5 bases, with 14 bases between. This CDR3 has 13 residues. For the CDR3, the DNA is TGCAGTGCTAGGCAGGGGAACCTTGACGAGCAGTACTTC. Amino acid sequence: CSARQGNLDEQYF.

This sequence joins TRBV7-9 and TRBJ1-1; a possible D gene is TRBD1 (5 bases). V was cut by 1 base and J by 4 bases, with 10 bases left in between. The V gene's germline CDR1 is SEHNR and CDR2 FQNEAQ (reference sequence). The CDR3 extends over 14 amino acids. CDR3 residues: CASSLERRGTEAFF. As DNA, the CDR3 is TGTGCCAGCAGCTTAGAGCGGAGGGGCACTGAAGCTTTCTTT.

In its sample, this clonotype was seen a few times. The chain uses TRBV5-5 and TRBJ2-5; 7 nucleotides line up with TRBD1. Per the germline V gene, CDR1 is SGHKS and CDR2 is YYEKEE (reference sequence). The CDR3 length is 16 residues. V was pared by 4 bases and J by 1 base, with 10 bases of the junction left unmatched. CDR3 protein: CASSPSIGTVQETQYF. In nucleotides, the CDR3 is TGTGCCAGCAGCCCCTCTATTGGGACAGTCCAAGAGACCCAGTACTTC. Combining the CDR3 with reference TRBV5-5 and TRBJ2-5 gives the whole variable domain DAGVTQSPTHLIKTRGQQVTLRCSPISGHKSVSWYQQVLGQGPQFIFQYYEKEERGRGNFPDRFSARQFPNYSSELNVNALLLGDSALYLCASSPSIGTVQETQYFGPGTRLLVL.

The chain combines TRBV4-1 with TRBJ2-3, with D perhaps matching TRBD2 (6 bases). Germline CDR1 reads MGHRA; CDR2 reads YSYEKL. With 0 bases removed from V and 4 bases from J, the gap between germline ends came to 14 bases. This CDR3 is built from 16 residues. CDR3 coding DNA: TGCGCCAGCAGCCAAGAAGGTCTTAGCGGTGCAGATACGCAGTATTTT. Translating gives CASSQEGLSGADTQYF.

This clonotype has a handful of counts. The rearrangement uses TRBV6-6 and TRBJ1-2, with D possibly TRBD1 on 5 matching bases. The CDR3 loop spans 14 amino acids. V lost 0 bases and J lost 3, with 8 bases in between. In germline, CDR1 is MNHNY, CDR2 SVGAGI (reference sequence). The CDR3 region is CASSYSRDDYGYTF. The DNA of the CDR3 is TGTGCCAGCAGTTACTCCAGGGATGACTATGGCTACACCTTC.

V usage is TRBV4-1 and J usage is TRBJ2-7; TRBD1 is a possible D gene (6 bases). V was pared by 0 bases and J by 3 bases, with 18 bases between. Germline loops: CDR1 MGHRA, CDR2 YSYEKL. The CDR3 sequence is 17 residues long. Here the CDR3 DNA reads TGCGCCAGCAGCCAAGAGAGGGGACACGGGACATACTACGAGCAGTACTTC. Translation gives CASSQERGHGTYYEQYF.

In its sample, this clonotype was seen a few times. V usage is TRBV6-6 and J usage is TRBJ1-1; possible D gene TRBD1, 5 bases. Trimming stripped 2 bases from V and 1 base from J, with 8 bases between. Germline lookup yields CDR1 MNHNY and CDR2 SVGAGI (reference sequence). This CDR3 is 14 amino acids long. The CDR3 DNA follows: TGTGCCAGCAGTTACCGGACACAGAACACTGAAGCTTTCTTT. Translating gives CASSYRTQNTEAFF.

This clonotype showed up just a few times. This chain joins TRBV12-3 or TRBV12-4 and TRBJ1-4; D is unresolved. Trimming shortened V by 6 bases and J by 2 bases, and 13 bases separated the two germline ends. The CDR3 sequence is 15 residues long. CDR3 DNA: TGTGCCAGCAGCACTCATTTGGCCACTAATGAAAAACTGTTTTTT. Encoded protein: CASSTHLATNEKLFF.

V gene TRBV6-8 combines with J gene TRBJ2-6, with unresolved D. Per germline, CDR1 MNHGY and CDR2 SAAAGT. This CDR3 comprises 16 residues. Between the trimmed V and J ends, which lost 2 bases and 4 bases, there was a span of 12 bases. Here the CDR3 reads CASSYVCPPGANVLTF. CDR3 coding DNA: TGTGCCAGCAGTTACGTGTGCCCTCCCGGGGCCAACGTCCTGACTTTC.

CDR3: CASSQFSGNSYNEQFF. CDR3 in DNA: TGTGCCAGCAGTCAATTTAGCGGGAACTCCTACAATGAGCAGTTCTTC. V and J are TRBV12-3 or TRBV12-4 and TRBJ2-1; TRBD2 aligns across 8 bases. Losses at the gene ends were 5 bases for V and 0 bases for J; bases not matched to a gene: 6. There are 16 residues in the CDR3.

The chain employs TRBV7-9 and TRBJ1-2; no clear D gene. Germline V lookup: CDR1 SEHNR, CDR2 FQNEAQ (reference sequence). The CDR3 runs to 16 residues. Trimming took off 2 bases at V and 1 base at J, with 14 bases between the two ends. DNA for the CDR3: TGTGCCAGCAGCTTAATACTCCTGGAGGTTAACTATGGCTACACCTTC. Its protein is CASSLILLEVNYGYTF.

This clonotype was seen more than once but under ten times. This chain links TRBV6-2 or TRBV6-3 with TRBJ2-1; D is possibly TRBD1 (6 bases). The CDR3 runs 15 residues. Germline V gene lookup returns CDR1 MNHEY and CDR2 SVGEGT. V lost 6 bases and J 0 bases, leaving 12 bases between the germline ends. In nucleotides, the CDR3 is TGTGCCAGCAGGAAGGACAGTAGCTCCTACAATGAGCAGTTCTTC. This gives the protein CASRKDSSSYNEQFF.

The chain recombines TRBV13 with TRBJ2-2, with TRBD1 identical over 9 bases. The CDR3 has 16 residues. Losses at the gene ends were 2 bases for V and 3 bases for J; bases not matched to a gene: 4. In germline, CDR1 is PRHDT, CDR2 FYEKMQ (reference sequence). DNA of the CDR3: TGTGCCAGCAGCTTACCACGGACAGGGGACACCGGGGAGCTGTTTTTT. Its protein product is CASSLPRTGDTGELFF.

This clonotype was counted at least ten times. The V gene is TRBV20-1, the J gene TRBJ2-7; a possible D gene is TRBD1 (5 bases). The ends were cut back, 4 bases at V and 3 bases at J, with 7 bases in the middle. From germline, CDR1 is DFQATT and CDR2 SNEGSKA (reference sequence). The CDR3 contains 11 residues. In DNA, the CDR3 is TGCAGTGCTACAGGGATCTACGAGCAGTACTTC. Protein product: CSATGIYEQYF.

The table lists this clonotype with a few counts. The genes are TRBV7-9 and TRBJ2-5; weak D call: TRBD2 (5 bases). Germline CDR1 and CDR2: SEHNR and FQNEAQ (reference sequence). This CDR3 is 16 amino acids long. With 4 bases removed from V and 5 bases from J, the gap between germline ends came to 20 bases. CDR3 sequence reads: CASSSFGIHQGETQYF. Here the CDR3 DNA reads TGTGCCAGCAGCTCATTCGGGATCCACCAAGGGGAGACCCAGTACTTC. The variable domain in full, completed from reference TRBV7-9 and TRBJ2-5, reads DTGVSQNPRHKITKRGQNVTFRCDPISEHNRLYWYRQTLGQGPEFLTYFQNEAQLEKSRLLSDRFSAERPKGSFSTLEIQRTEQGDSAMYLCASSSFGIHQGETQYFGPGTRLLVL.

This rearrangement joins TRBV4-2 to TRBJ2-1; 9 nucleotides match TRBD1. The length of the CDR3 is 16 residues. Losses at the gene ends were 4 bases for V and 4 bases for J; bases not matched to a gene: 8. Germline CDR1 is LGHNA and CDR2 is YNFKEQ. The chain's CDR3 is CASSRYPGQGYNEQFF. Here the CDR3 DNA reads TGTGCCAGCAGCCGCTATCCGGGACAGGGATACAATGAGCAGTTCTTC.

CDR3 amino acids: CASSQDRGMTTFF. The CDR3 coding sequence is TGTGCCAGCAGCCAGGACAGGGGTATGACGACTTTCTTT. The rearrangement uses TRBV5-6 and TRBJ1-1; 9 bases line up with TRBD1. V gave up 4 bases and J gave up 12 bases; unmatched junction bases: 10. From germline, CDR1 is SGHDT and CDR2 YYEEEE. This CDR3 has 13 residues.

The chain uses TRBV2 and TRBJ1-6; D gene unclear. The CDR3 is 12 amino acids. V lost 0 bases and J lost 10, with 4 bases in between. CDR1 and CDR2 from the germline V gene are SNHLY and FYNNEI. CDR3 nucleotide sequence: TGTGCCAGCAGTGAAGCAGGGTCACCCCTCCACTTT. Protein sequence: CASSEAGSPLHF.

The J gene is TRBJ2-1, the V gene TRBV10-3; 8 bases line up with TRBD2. The CDR3 is 16 amino acids. The V segment lost 2 bases and the J segment 3 bases; nucleotides outside the gene matches: 6. In germline, CDR1 is ENHRY, CDR2 SYGVKD. The CDR3 is CAISEMAGGFYNEQFF. CDR3 bases: TGTGCCATCAGTGAGATGGCGGGGGGTTTCTACAATGAGCAGTTCTTC.

This clonotype was counted only a few times. CDR3 DNA: TGCAGCGTTGAATCGCTAGCGGGCGCCGGGAGCTCCTACAATGAGCAGTTCTTC. It is translated as CSVESLAGAGSSYNEQFF. The J gene is TRBJ2-1, the V gene TRBV29-1; 8 bases align to TRBD2. Germline values: CDR1 SQVTM, CDR2 ANQGSEA. The CDR3 contains 18 residues. V lost 2 bases, J lost 0 bases, and 12 bases stayed unmatched.

The chain carries TRBV4-1 and TRBJ2-7, with D hard to call. Trimming pared 1 base from V and 4 bases from J, leaving 20 bases between. This CDR3 spans 17 amino acids. Germline V CDR1 and CDR2: MGHRA, YSYEKL. The CDR3 DNA follows: TGCGCCAGCAGCCAAGTTCACCCCCTTGGCAACCGGTACGAGCAGTACTTC. Protein: CASSQVHPLGNRYEQYF.

J is TRBJ1-6 and V is TRBV6-6; 9 bases map to TRBD1. There are 15 residues in the CDR3. The germline CDR1 and CDR2 sequences are MNHNY and SVGAGI (reference sequence). After removal of 0 bases from V and 8 bases from J, the junction contained 2 bases not matched to a gene. The CDR3 region is CASSYSRTGDSPLHF. CDR3 nucleotide sequence: TGTGCCAGCAGTTACTCCCGGACAGGGGATTCACCCCTCCACTTT.

The gene calls are TRBV9 and TRBJ2-2; 9 bases match TRBD1. Germline V gives CDR1 SGDLS, CDR2 YYNGEE. Trimming removed 1 base from V and 6 bases from J; junction bases left unmatched: 4. This CDR3 spans 15 amino acids. DNA of the CDR3: TGTGCCAGCAGCGTAACAGGGGGCTTTTCCGGGGAGCTGTTTTTT. This encodes CASSVTGGFSGELFF.

The chain links TRBV7-9 to TRBJ2-7; D remains unclear. CDR1 SEHNR and CDR2 FQNEAQ come from the germline V gene (reference sequence). Between the trimmed V and J ends, which lost 1 base and 4 bases, there was a span of 17 bases. The CDR3 has 16 residues. CDR3 protein: CASSLGTGIRSYEQYF. The CDR3 DNA reads TGTGCCAGCAGCTTAGGCACGGGCATTCGGAGTTACGAGCAGTACTTC.

This chain links TRBV20-1 with TRBJ1-1, with D maybe TRBD1 (5 bases). The CDR3 is 15 residues long. Trimming removed 1 base from V and 3 bases from J, with 15 bases in between. Per the germline V gene, CDR1 is DFQATT and CDR2 is SNEGSKA (reference sequence). The DNA of the CDR3 is TGCAGTGCTAGAGTCCGAGGTCGGGGGGACACTGAAGCTTTCTTT. Translating gives CSARVRGRGDTEAFF.

This chain links TRBV6-6 with TRBJ2-5; unclear D gene. Between the trimmed V and J ends, which lost 6 bases and 0 bases, there was a span of 5 bases. The CDR3 is 12 amino acids. The germline CDR1 and CDR2 sequences are MNHNY and SVGAGI (reference sequence). CDR3 amino acids: CASRVHQETQYF. The DNA for the CDR3 is TGTGCCAGCAGGGTCCACCAAGAGACCCAGTACTTC.

This clonotype was observed a few times. The gene calls are TRBV24-1 and TRBJ1-2; no definite D call. CDR3 length: 12 residues. V was pared by 3 bases and J by 5 bases, with 6 bases between. CDR1 and CDR2 from the germline V gene are KGHDR and SFDVKD. The CDR3 nucleotides are TGTGCCACCAGTGATAGAGGATATGGCTACACCTTC. Amino acid sequence: CATSDRGYGYTF.

The chain recombines TRBV12-3 or TRBV12-4 with TRBJ1-2; 10 bases fit TRBD1. The length of the CDR3 is 17 residues. V was pared by 4 bases and J by 1 base, with 9 bases of the junction left unmatched. The CDR3 sequence is CASSSTGQGRNNYGYTF. The CDR3 bases are TGTGCCAGCAGTTCGACGGGACAGGGGAGGAATAACTATGGCTACACCTTC.

A few counts support this clonotype. V and J are TRBV29-1 and TRBJ1-2; possible D gene TRBD1, 5 bases. CDR1 is SQVTM and CDR2 is ANQGSEA in the germline V gene. Trimming stripped 0 bases from V and 2 bases from J, with 16 bases between. The CDR3 length is 16 residues. CDR3 coding DNA: TGCAGCGTTGAAGACCCCCTAGGGGCAGGGAACTATGGCTACACCTTC. Translating gives CSVEDPLGAGNYGYTF.

DNA for the CDR3: TGTGCCAGCAGCTTAGACGCAGGAAGCTCCTACAATGAGCAGTACTTC. Its protein product is CASSLDAGSSYNEQYF. The V and J genes are TRBV7-9 and TRBJ2-7; no reliable D call. V lost 1 base, J lost 7 bases, and 20 bases lay in between. This CDR3 has 16 amino acids. CDR1 is SEHNR, CDR2 FQNEAQ, per germline (reference sequence).

The chain has TRBV10-3 and TRBJ1-2, with D tentatively TRBD1 (5 bases). CDR3 length: 13 amino acids. V lost 10 bases and J 4 bases, leaving 16 bases between the germline ends. Germline-derived CDR1 and CDR2 are ENHRY and SYGVKD. The DNA of the CDR3 is TGTGCCAATTACGGGGGGGAAGCCTATGGCTACACCTTC. It is translated as CANYGGEAYGYTF.